The 22 T cell receptor beta chains below all came from one sample that was sequenced in a study of T cell repertoires in cytomegalovirus infection. MiXCR, run by TCRdb on the reads, gives a single entry per CDR3 protein. Of some 270,000 distinct CDR3 sequences listed, about 20% were seen once; the top ten hold roughly 19%. Their target antigens are unknown. The input for sequencing was cultured PBMCs, taken from culture after CMV antigen stimulation. These receptor sequences come from a human donor in good health (CMV status not recorded). Some clones in this sample may be carry-over from other donors' samples.

The chain recombines TRBV19 with TRBJ2-1, with D perhaps assigned TRBD1 or TRBD2 (5 bases each). The CDR3 consists of 16 residues. Per the germline V gene, CDR1 is LNHDA and CDR2 is SQIVND (reference sequence). V was clipped by 5 bases and J by 4 bases, with 18 bases between them. CDR3 loop: CASSLPGSKGYNEQFF. The CDR3, as DNA: TGTGCCAGTAGTCTTCCAGGGAGTAAGGGGTACAATGAGCAGTTCTTC.

The chain links TRBV19 to TRBJ2-7, with D perhaps being TRBD1 or TRBD2 (5 bases each). Germline V lookup: CDR1 LNHDA, CDR2 SQIVND (reference sequence). The germline V and J ends were trimmed by 4 bases and 1 base, with 11 bases remaining between them. The CDR3 is 14 residues long. The CDR3 sequence: CASSNRWGSYEQYF. CDR3 nucleotides: TGTGCCAGTAGTAACCGGTGGGGGTCCTACGAGCAGTACTTC.

This clonotype was recorded once. This chain uses TRBV9 with TRBJ2-3; D is undetermined. CDR3 length: 16 amino acids. V shed 2 bases and J shed 2 bases, with 15 bases lying between them. CDR1 SGDLS and CDR2 YYNGEE come from the germline V gene. DNA for the CDR3: TGTGCCAGCAGCGTTCAGGATTACCGACCCACAGATACGCAGTATTTT. Its protein is CASSVQDYRPTDTQYF.

J is TRBJ1-5 and V is TRBV12-3 or TRBV12-4; perhaps TRBD1 as D (5 bases). V lost 7 bases and J lost 5, with 12 bases in between. The CDR3 sequence is 13 residues long. The CDR3 DNA is TGTGCCAGCACCCGCGGGGGGGATCAGCCCCAGCATTTT. Its protein is CASTRGGDQPQHF.

This clonotype was picked up many times. The chain joins TRBV19 to TRBJ1-1, with unresolved D. Per the germline V gene, CDR1 is LNHDA and CDR2 is SQIVND (reference sequence). The CDR3 length is 14 residues. V was shortened by 5 bases and J by 0 bases, with 10 bases between the two germline ends. The chain's CDR3 is CASSRADMNTEAFF. The CDR3 DNA is TGTGCCAGTAGTCGCGCAGATATGAACACTGAAGCTTTCTTT.

This clonotype was detected ten times or more. The chain combines TRBV7-9 with TRBJ2-7, with D perhaps TRBD1 or TRBD2 (5 bases each). Germline loops: CDR1 SEHNR, CDR2 FQNEAQ (reference sequence). The CDR3 spans 14 residues. V shed 4 bases and J shed 3 bases, with 13 bases lying between them. The CDR3 region is CASSSSGTYYEQYF. CDR3 nucleotide sequence: TGTGCCAGCAGCTCCTCAGGGACGTACTACGAGCAGTACTTC.

This clonotype occurred a few times. The chain carries TRBV15 and TRBJ2-4; D call uncertain. Per germline, CDR1 LNHNV and CDR2 YYDKDF (reference sequence). V dropped 0 bases and J dropped 0 bases, with 3 bases sitting between them. CDR3 size: 14 residues. The DNA of the CDR3 is TGTGCCACCAGCAGAGAACAAGCCAAAAACATTCAGTACTTC. This translates into CATSREQAKNIQYF.

The chain links TRBV7-2 to TRBJ2-2; D possibly matches TRBD1 or TRBD2 (6 bases each). Germline V gene sequence: CDR1 SGHTA, CDR2 FQGNSA. Trimming stripped 6 bases from V and 4 bases from J, with 21 bases between. CDR3 length equals 17 residues. The CDR3 region has the DNA TGTGCCAGCAGGATTAGGGGCTCGGGGGCCAGCACCGGGGAGCTGTTTTTT. Its translation is CASRIRGSGASTGELFF.

This clonotype was counted between two and nine times. This chain links TRBV15 with TRBJ2-5; D is possibly TRBD2 (6 bases). This CDR3 spans 14 amino acids. V shed 0 bases and J shed 3 bases, with 8 bases lying between them. In germline, CDR1 is LNHNV, CDR2 YYDKDF (reference sequence). The CDR3 DNA sequence: TGTGCCACCAGCAGAGATCGCGGGAAAGAGACCCAGTACTTC. As protein: CATSRDRGKETQYF.

The rearrangement uses TRBV27 and TRBJ2-2; D is possibly TRBD1 (6 bases). V shed 2 bases and J shed 6 bases, with 10 bases lying between them. CDR1 and CDR2 (germline): MNHEY, SMNVEV (reference sequence). The CDR3 contains 14 residues. CDR3: CASSLQGLAGELFF. Here the CDR3 DNA reads TGTGCCAGCAGTTTACAGGGGCTCGCCGGGGAGCTGTTTTTT.

This clonotype turned up a few times. The rearrangement uses TRBV27 and TRBJ1-1, with D perhaps matching TRBD1 (5 bases). The CDR3 consists of 15 residues. Trimming cost V 6 bases and J 1 base, with 15 bases left between them. The germline V gene has CDR1 MNHEY and CDR2 SMNVEV (reference sequence). The CDR3 protein is CASSRNRRGNTEAFF. CDR3 sequence (DNA): TGTGCCAGCAGCCGTAACAGGAGGGGGAACACTGAAGCTTTCTTT.

The chain couples TRBV12-3 or TRBV12-4 to TRBJ2-1, with 8 bases that match TRBD2. Trimming took 5 bases from V and 3 from J; bases not matched to a gene: 3. This CDR3 has 14 amino acids. CDR3 sequence reads: CASSTSGDYNEQFF. The CDR3, as DNA: TGTGCCAGCAGTACTAGCGGAGACTACAATGAGCAGTTCTTC.

The gene calls are TRBV28 and TRBJ2-4; tentative D call: TRBD1 (5 bases). Deletions cut 4 bases from V and 6 bases from J, with 10 bases between. Germline CDR1 MDHEN, CDR2 SYDVKM. The CDR3 spans 13 residues. CDR3 DNA: TGTGCCAGCAGTTACCAGGGAAGAAACATTCAGTACTTC. This codes for CASSYQGRNIQYF.

This rearrangement joins TRBV27 to TRBJ2-7; no definite D call. This CDR3 has 13 residues. Germline V gene sequence: CDR1 MNHEY, CDR2 SMNVEV (reference sequence). Trimming removed 0 bases from V and 6 bases from J, with 9 bases in between. As DNA, the CDR3 is TGTGCCAGCAGTTTATCAGAGGCAGTCGAGCAGTACTTC. Protein sequence: CASSLSEAVEQYF.

Many counts were recorded for this clonotype. The rearrangement uses TRBV7-2 and TRBJ1-2; D is undetermined. This CDR3 is 14 amino acids long. Germline CDR1 and CDR2: SGHTA and FQGNSA. The germline V and J ends were trimmed by 5 bases and 4 bases, with 14 bases remaining between them. CDR3 DNA: TGTGCCAGCAGCCCATATGGGGAGGGCTATGGCTACACCTTC. Translated: CASSPYGEGYGYTF.

V is TRBV30 and J is TRBJ2-3; possibly TRBD2 for D (6 bases). The germline gives CDR1 GTSNPN, CDR2 SVGIG (reference sequence). Trimming cost V 4 bases and J 0 bases, with 8 bases left between them. The length of the CDR3 is 13 residues. DNA for the CDR3: TGTGCCTGGAAGGCGGGGAGCACAGATACGCAGTATTTT. Residues: CAWKAGSTDTQYF. Supplemented by reference TRBV30 and TRBJ2-3, the full variable domain reads SQTIHQWPATLVQPVGSPLSLECTVEGTSNPNLYWYRQAAGRGLQLLFYSVGIGQISSEVPQNLSASRPQDRQFILSSKKLLLSDSGFYLCAWKAGSTDTQYFGPGTRLTVL.

This clonotype was counted at least ten times. This chain uses TRBV6-5 with TRBJ2-2; weak D call: TRBD1 (5 bases). The CDR3 is 14 residues long. Germline V CDR1 and CDR2: MNHEY, SVGAGI. V gave up 4 bases and J gave up 3 bases, with 9 bases separating them. For the CDR3, the DNA is TGTGCCAGCAGTTTAGGGGCACACACCGGGGAGCTGTTTTTT. Translating gives CASSLGAHTGELFF.

This clonotype was recorded many times. The chain combines TRBV7-2 with TRBJ1-1, with D possibly matching TRBD1 (6 bases). V gave up 5 bases and J gave up 10 bases, with 14 bases separating them. There are 12 residues in the CDR3. The germline gives CDR1 SGHTA, CDR2 FQGNSA. The CDR3 protein is CASSNYRVGAFF. In DNA form, the CDR3 reads TGTGCCAGCAGCAACTACAGGGTAGGAGCTTTCTTT.

As for this clonotype: One base away lies a much larger clone, so this may be a sequencing read error. The chain uses TRBV6-6 and TRBJ1-5, with a weak D call TRBD1 (5 bases). V lost 5 bases and J 7 bases, leaving 15 bases between the germline ends. The CDR3 has 14 amino acids. CDR1 and CDR2 from the germline V gene are MNHNY and SVGAGI (reference sequence). CDR3 in DNA: TGTGCCAGCAGTGACCAGGACATGGACCAGCCCCAGCATTTT. Its protein is CASSDQDMDQPQHF.

This clonotype was seen a few times. The gene calls are TRBV29-1 and TRBJ2-3; D unclear. Germline assignment: CDR1 SQVTM and CDR2 ANQGSEA. The CDR3 consists of 11 residues. V was pared by 6 bases and J by 1 base, with 5 bases between. CDR3 nucleotide sequence: TGCAGCGTGCTGGGCACAGATACGCAGTATTTT. Translation gives CSVLGTDTQYF.

The chain carries TRBV19 and TRBJ2-2, with D maybe TRBD2 (5 bases). V lost 3 bases and J 2 bases, leaving 10 bases between the germline ends. The CDR3 has 15 amino acids. CDR1 and CDR2 from the germline V gene are LNHDA and SQIVND (reference sequence). As DNA, the CDR3 is TGTGCCAGTAGTATGGATACGGGAAACACCGGGGAGCTGTTTTTT. Its protein is CASSMDTGNTGELFF.

This clonotype has a count of ten or more. The chain joins TRBV7-9 to TRBJ1-2; weak D call: TRBD1 (6 bases). The CDR3 spans 15 residues. Deletions cut 4 bases from V and 1 base from J, with 13 bases between. CDR1 SEHNR and CDR2 FQNEAQ come from the germline V gene (reference sequence). CDR3 nucleotide sequence: TGTGCCAGCAGCTCACTCACAGGGCTTAACTATGGCTACACCTTC. This translates into CASSSLTGLNYGYTF.